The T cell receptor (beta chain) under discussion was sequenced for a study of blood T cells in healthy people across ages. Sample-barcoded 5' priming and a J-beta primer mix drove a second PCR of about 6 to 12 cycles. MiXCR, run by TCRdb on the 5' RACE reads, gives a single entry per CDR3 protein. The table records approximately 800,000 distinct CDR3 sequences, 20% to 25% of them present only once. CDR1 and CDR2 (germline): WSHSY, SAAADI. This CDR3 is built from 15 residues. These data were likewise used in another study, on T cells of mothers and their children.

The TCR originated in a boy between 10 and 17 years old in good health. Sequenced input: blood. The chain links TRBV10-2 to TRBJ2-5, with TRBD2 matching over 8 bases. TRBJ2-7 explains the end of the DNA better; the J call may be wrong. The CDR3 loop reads CASSESRGGSYEQYF. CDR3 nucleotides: TGCGCCAGCAGTGAGTCTCGGGGGGGCTCCTACGAGCAGTACTTC.